The entry below describes one TCR beta chain. As yet, its antigen is unknown. The data belong to a study of cytomegalovirus exposure and HLA in healthy donors. Overall study findings and caveats: CMV serostatus was the only recorded immune exposure for donors.

There are 10 residues in the CDR3. Per the germline V gene, CDR1 is LNHDA and CDR2 is SQIVND (reference sequence). Trimming removed 11 bases at V and 9 bases at J, with 11 bases between. A multiplex PCR was run with 60 Vbeta primers and 13 Jbeta primers. This table comes from immunoSEQ multiplex PCR, and its TCRdb copy is limited to in-frame clones, with some not included. The sample includes approximately 190,000 clones, roughly 13% of them seen just once. The V call is TRBV19, the J call TRBJ1-5, with D possibly TRBD1 on 5 matching bases. The sequence was obtained from a man aged 45-65 years in good health and CMV-seropositive. Specimen: PBMCs. Written as DNA, the CDR3 is TGTGCCGGGGGGTCCTGGCCCCAGCATTTT. Protein: CAGGSWPQHF.